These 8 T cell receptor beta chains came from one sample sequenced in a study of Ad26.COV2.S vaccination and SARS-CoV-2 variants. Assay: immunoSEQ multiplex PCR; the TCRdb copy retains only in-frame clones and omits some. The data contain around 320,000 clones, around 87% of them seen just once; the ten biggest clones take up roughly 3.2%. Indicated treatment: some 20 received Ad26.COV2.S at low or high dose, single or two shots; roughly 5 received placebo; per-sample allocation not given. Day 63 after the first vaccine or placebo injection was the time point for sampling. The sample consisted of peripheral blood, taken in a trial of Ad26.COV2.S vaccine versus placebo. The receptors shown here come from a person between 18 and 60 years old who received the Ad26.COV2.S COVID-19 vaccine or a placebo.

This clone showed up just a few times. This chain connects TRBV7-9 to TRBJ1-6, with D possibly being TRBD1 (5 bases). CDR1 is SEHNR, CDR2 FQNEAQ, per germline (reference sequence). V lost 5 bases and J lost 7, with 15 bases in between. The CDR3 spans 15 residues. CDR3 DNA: TGTGCCAGCAGCCCCATTCGGGGCTGGAATTCACCCCTCCACTTT. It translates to CASSPIRGWNSPLHF.

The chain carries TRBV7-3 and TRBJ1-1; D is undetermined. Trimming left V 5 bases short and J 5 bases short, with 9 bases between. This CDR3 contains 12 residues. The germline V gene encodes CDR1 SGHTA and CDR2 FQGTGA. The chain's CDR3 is CASSLGSTEAFF. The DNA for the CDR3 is TGTGCCAGCAGCCTCGGATCGACTGAAGCTTTCTTT.

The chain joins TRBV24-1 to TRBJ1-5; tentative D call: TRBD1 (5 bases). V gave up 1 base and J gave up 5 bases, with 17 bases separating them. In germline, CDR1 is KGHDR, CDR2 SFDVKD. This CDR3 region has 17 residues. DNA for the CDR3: TGTGCCACCAGTGATTTAAGGGACGGTCTGGGCTATCAGCCCCAGCATTTT. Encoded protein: CATSDLRDGLGYQPQHF.

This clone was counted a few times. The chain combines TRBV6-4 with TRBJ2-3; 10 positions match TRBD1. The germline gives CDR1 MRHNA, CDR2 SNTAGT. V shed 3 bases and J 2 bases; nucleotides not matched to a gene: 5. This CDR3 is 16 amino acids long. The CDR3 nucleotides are TGTGCCAGCAGTGAATCGGGACAGGGGCCCACAGATACGCAGTATTTT. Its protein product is CASSESGQGPTDTQYF.

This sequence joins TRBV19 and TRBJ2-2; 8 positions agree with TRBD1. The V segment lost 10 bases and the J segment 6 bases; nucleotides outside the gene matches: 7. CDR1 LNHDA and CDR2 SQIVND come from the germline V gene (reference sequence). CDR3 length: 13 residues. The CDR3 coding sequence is TGTGCCACCCTGACAGGGGTGGCCGGGGAGCTGTTTTTT. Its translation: CATLTGVAGELFF.

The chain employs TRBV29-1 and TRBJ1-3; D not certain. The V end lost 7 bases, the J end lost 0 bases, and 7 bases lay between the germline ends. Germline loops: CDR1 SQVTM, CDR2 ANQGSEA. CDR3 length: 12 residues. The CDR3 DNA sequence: TGCAGCGCCCGAATCTCTGGAAACACCATATATTTT. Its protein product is CSARISGNTIYF.

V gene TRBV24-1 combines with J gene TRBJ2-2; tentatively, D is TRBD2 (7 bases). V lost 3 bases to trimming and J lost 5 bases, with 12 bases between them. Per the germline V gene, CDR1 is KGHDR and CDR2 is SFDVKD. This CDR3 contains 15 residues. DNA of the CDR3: TGTGCCACCAGTGATCGGGGGGCGACTACCGGGGAGCTGTTTTTT. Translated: CATSDRGATTGELFF.

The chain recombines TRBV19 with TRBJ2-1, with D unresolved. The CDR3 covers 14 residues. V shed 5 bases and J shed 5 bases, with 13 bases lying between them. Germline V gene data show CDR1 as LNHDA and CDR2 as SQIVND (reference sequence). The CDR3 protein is CASSPIGGHNEQFF. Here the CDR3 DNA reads TGTGCCAGTAGTCCGATCGGCGGACACAATGAGCAGTTCTTC.